Included here is one TCR beta chain sequence, with context. At sampling all donors were nominally healthy, likely with unrecorded immune exposures. This sample is part of a study of cytomegalovirus exposure and HLA in healthy donors. PCR employed 60 Vbeta and 13 Jbeta primers. Sequencing was performed with immunoSEQ multiplex PCR; in TCRdb, only in-frame clones are kept and a portion is missing. The table includes some 150,000 clones, around 77% detected once. The trim removed 0 bases at V and 6 bases at J, leaving 3 bases unmatched. The CDR3 sequence is 15 residues long. Germline V gene sequence: CDR1 ENHRY, CDR2 SYGVKD.

The TCR was taken from a middle-aged woman in good health and CMV-seropositive. The rearrangement joins TRBV10-3 to TRBJ1-5; 9 nucleotides agree with TRBD1. Sequencing was carried out using PBMCs. The CDR3 sequence: CAISESGTGSQPQHF. In DNA, the CDR3 is TGTGCCATCAGTGAGTCCGGGACAGGGAGTCAGCCCCAGCATTTT.